This T cell receptor (beta chain) is drawn from a study of metastatic and nonmetastatic thyroid tumors (dated by TCRdb to about 2020). For the wider study: Repertoires were compared across peripheral blood and tumor or nodule tissue samples from malignant and benign thyroid patients. What the study reported, not specific to this receptor: In both blood and tumor samples, malignant tumors were reported to have significantly higher TCR beta diversity than benign nodules.

Receptor libraries were prepared by PCR. The data were produced on an Illumina HiSeq 4000. The TCR beta-chain CDR3 region of each patient was profiled by high-throughput sequencing. The authors' analysis ran thus. The researchers built a classifier to tell apart papillary thyroid cancer patients with distant metastasis, based on CDR3 differences among clinicopathological groups. The Shannon index was used to assess repertoire diversity, and the Morisita-Horn index was used to assess tumor-blood repertoire similarity. TCRdb reprocessing: public reads trimmed at Q25 with fastp, clones called with MiXCR, in-frame beta chains kept. The V and J calls were determined by TCRdb, not by the authors. For this sample the table gives under 30,000 clones, of which around a quarter were detected only once. Jointly, the top ten make up 2% to 3% of the sample. Before undergoing thyroid surgery, none of the patients had been given any kind of treatment. Patient clinical samples collected from the early 2010s to the late 2010s were retrospectively analysed using T-cell receptor beta sequencing.

Of note for this clone: Its binding antigen is unknown. Base qualities were left out, and no much larger clone turns up one base away.

V and J are truncated by 1 base and 3 bases respectively, leaving an intervening sequence of 13 bases. Inclusive of the bounding cysteine and phenylalanine, the CDR3 is 14 residues long. The retained sequence is limited to the CDR3, 42 bases, with the frame set at the first base. CDR1 GTSNPN and CDR2 SVGIG were looked up in the germline V gene (reference sequence). The sequence derives from a female donor with papillary thyroid cancer or a benign thyroid nodule (not recorded which). Some clones in this sample may be carry-over from other donors' samples. The chain links TRBV30 with TRBJ2-7; TRBD2 might be the D gene, on 7 matching bases. Input material: blood. The DNA sequence reads TGTGCCTGGAGTGAGGGGGGGTCGGTCTACGAGCAGTACTTC. The translation is CAWSEGGSVYEQYF.